This T cell receptor beta chain stems from a study of CD8 T cells in ankylosing spondylitis (dated by TCRdb to 2017 to 2019). With respect to the entire study: The study profiled T cell receptor beta repertoires in healthy donors and ankylosing spondylitis patients to find disease-linked TCR variants. The full study cohort was made up of 25 to 30 ankylosing spondylitis patients and approximately 100 healthy donors. Peripheral blood was sampled, and synovial fluid was also collected from ankylosing spondylitis patients. The study at large found these results: Some TCR beta motif variants had previously been reported in synovial fluid and blood of reactive arthritis patients, which suggested common disease-initiation mechanisms. The disease-linked clones had a CD8+ phenotype and were found at relatively low frequencies in peripheral blood. A TCR beta motif made up of 7 to 9 highly homologous amino acid variants appeared to be characteristic of blood from ankylosing spondylitis patients. The disease-linked clones were reported to be significantly enriched in matched synovial fluid samples from ankylosing spondylitis patients.

This clonotype was detected only a few times. This clone's antigen is unknown. It has no much larger one-base neighbor in the sample; base qualities were not kept. The junction shows trimming of 0 bases on V and 1 base on J, plus 15 bases between the germline ends. Including the terminal cysteine and phenylalanine, the CDR3 comprises 16 residues. Only the CDR3 DNA is retained, 48 bases long and in frame from the first base. CDR1 SQVTM and CDR2 ANQGSEA were looked up in the germline V gene. The sequencer was an Illumina HiSeq 2500. Quantitative 5'-RACE with molecular barcodes was the method used to prepare the TCR beta libraries. In the paper's pipeline: Disease-linked TCR variants were identified with a new computational method built on a probabilistic model of VDJ rearrangement. TCRdb reprocessing: public reads trimmed at Q25 with fastp, clones called with MiXCR, in-frame beta chains kept. Identical CDR3 proteins give one entry, which carries the most common genes and DNA. Clone size and V and J calls follow TCRdb, not the original study. The sample contains roughly 230,000 distinct CDR3 sequences, 18% of them found a single time. The ten biggest clones cover under 40% of the sample.

This chain joins TRBV29-1 to TRBJ1-1; the D gene cannot be named for sure. Specimen: blood, either unsorted or a sorted T cell fraction (not recorded which). This clonotype originated in a male donor with ankylosing spondylitis or in good health (not recorded which). The CDR3 corresponds to CSVEDRFYTWNTEAFF. The sequence in DNA is TGCAGCGTTGAAGACAGATTTTATACGTGGAACACTGAAGCTTTCTTT.